The clone carrying this T cell receptor (beta chain) was seen a few times. Its antigen is as yet unknown. After removal of 2 bases from V and 2 bases from J, the junction contained 6 bases not matched to a gene. Germline V gene data show CDR1 as SGHDN and CDR2 as FVKESK. This CDR3 comprises 16 residues. This sample stems from a study of T-cell reconstitution after alpha-beta-depleted transplantation in children. Study observations and caveats: Several hundred graft clones that had expanded were reportedly the source of alpha-beta T cells about two months after transplant. Newly produced T cells mostly accounted for T-cell counts and diversity one year post-transplant. Day-60 TCRbeta diversity that was high in some patients was derived from surviving recipient T cells and thymic progenitors.

This sample's TCRbeta library carried unique molecular identifier barcodes. TCRdb used MiXCR to reprocess the PCR reads, holding one entry per CDR3 protein. The table lists over 85,000 distinct CDR3 sequences, roughly 6% of them singletons, with 6.1% in the top ten. Sequencing used PBMCs, mostly from graft donor cells, obtained 60 days after TCRalphabeta/CD19-depleted stem cell transplant. The clonotype originates from a female patient between 2 and 15 years old who had a stem cell transplant for Fanconi anemia, so the T cells may come from the graft donor. J is TRBJ2-3 and V is TRBV14; TRBD2 agrees at 8 bases. CDR3 coding DNA: TGTGCCAGCAGCCAACTTCTAGGACTAGCCACAGATACGCAGTATTTT. Translating it yields CASSQLLGLATDTQYF.